Below, 28 T cell receptor beta chains from the same sample are listed, as sequenced in a study of blood T cell repertoires in COVID-19. Data came from immunoSEQ multiplex PCR; TCRdb stores just in-frame clones and leaves some out. This table has 59,000 or so clones, roughly 79% appearing once. Sequenced input: peripheral blood. These receptor sequences come from a woman over 75 with active or convalescent COVID-19.

The chain combines TRBV3-1 (or the pseudogene TRBV3-2) with TRBJ1-2, with D maybe TRBD1 (6 bases). This CDR3 contains 15 residues. CDR1 is LGHDT and CDR2 is YNNKEL in the germline V gene (reference sequence). V was clipped by 2 bases and J by 8 bases, with 18 bases between them. CDR3 DNA sequence: TGTGCCAGCAGCCAACGAAACGAGGGGGTAGAGGGCTACACCTTC. This translates into CASSQRNEGVEGYTF.

The chain links TRBV7-9 to TRBJ1-1; D uncertain. Per the germline V gene, CDR1 is SEHNR and CDR2 is FQNEAQ (reference sequence). CDR3 length: 13 amino acids. Trimming took off 2 bases at V and 4 bases at J, with 8 bases between the two ends. The CDR3 region is CASSLFEATEAFF. The DNA for the CDR3 is TGTGCCAGCAGCTTATTCGAAGCCACTGAAGCTTTCTTT. Full variable domain (remainder filled in from reference TRBV7-9 and TRBJ1-1): DTGVSQNPRHKITKRGQNVTFRCDPISEHNRLYWYRQTLGQGPEFLTYFQNEAQLEKSRLLSDRFSAERPKGSFSTLEIQRTEQGDSAMYLCASSLFEATEAFFGQGTRLTVV.

In DNA, the CDR3 is TGTGCCAGCAGTGGGCAGGGGGTTCCCGAAAAACTGTTTTTT. This gives the protein CASSGQGVPEKLFF. The chain combines TRBV2 with TRBJ1-4, with 7 bases aligning to TRBD1. This CDR3 comprises 14 residues. From germline, CDR1 is SNHLY and CDR2 FYNNEI. J lost 8 bases, V lost 4 bases, and 7 bases had no gene match.

This clone was counted between two and nine times. The rearrangement joins TRBV19 to TRBJ1-5; 9 nucleotides match TRBD1. Germline V gives CDR1 LNHDA, CDR2 SQIVND (reference sequence). The trim removed 7 bases at V and 5 bases at J, leaving 6 bases unmatched. The CDR3 is 14 residues long. The CDR3 is CASNFRDRDQPQHF. Written as DNA, the CDR3 is TGTGCCAGTAATTTCCGGGACAGGGATCAGCCCCAGCATTTT.

There are a few counts of this clone. The chain uses TRBV29-1 and TRBJ1-5; D may be TRBD1 (6 bases). CDR1 is SQVTM and CDR2 is ANQGSEA in the germline V gene. CDR3 length equals 12 residues. Trimming shortened V by 7 bases and J by 4 bases, and 11 bases separated the two germline ends. The CDR3 spells CSAGHKNQPQHF. CDR3 coding DNA: TGCAGCGCGGGACACAAAAATCAGCCCCAGCATTTT.

CDR3 DNA sequence: TGTGCCAGCAGCTTGGCCGGGACATTAAGCTCCTACGAGCAGTACTTC. It specifies CASSLAGTLSSYEQYF. V is TRBV5-5 and J is TRBJ2-7; tentative D call: TRBD1 (6 bases). Looked up from germline, CDR1 is SGHKS and CDR2 is YYEKEE (reference sequence). This CDR3 is built from 16 residues. The ends were cut back, 0 bases at V and 0 bases at J, with 13 bases in the middle. Variable domain in full (rest from reference TRBV5-5 and TRBJ2-7): DAGVTQSPTHLIKTRGQQVTLRCSPISGHKSVSWYQQVLGQGPQFIFQYYEKEERGRGNFPDRFSARQFPNYSSELNVNALLLGDSALYLCASSLAGTLSSYEQYFGPGTRLTVT.

The rearrangement uses TRBV9 and TRBJ2-2, with D perhaps TRBD2 (7 bases). In germline, CDR1 is SGDLS, CDR2 YYNGEE. Trimming stripped 2 bases from V and 5 bases from J, with 16 bases between. This CDR3 is 16 amino acids long. The CDR3 loop is CASSVPPEGGTGELFF. The CDR3 coding sequence is TGTGCCAGCAGCGTCCCCCCTGAGGGGGGGACCGGGGAGCTGTTTTTT.

The genes are TRBV5-1 and TRBJ2-3; TRBD2 aligns across 9 bases. The length of the CDR3 is 16 residues. Unmatched junction bases numbered 6, after V lost 4 bases and J lost 0 bases. Germline CDR1 SGHRS, CDR2 YFSETQ. The CDR3 DNA reads as TGCGCCAGCAGCCCCGGACTAGCGCAAAGCACAGATACGCAGTATTTT. Protein: CASSPGLAQSTDTQYF.

The J gene is TRBJ2-1, the V gene TRBV12-5; D uncertain. Germline V lookup: CDR1 LGHNT, CDR2 FRNRAP. This CDR3 spans 13 amino acids. Trimming took off 2 bases at V and 11 bases at J, with 13 bases between the two ends. CDR3 coding DNA: TGTGCTAGTGGTTTGCTGGAGATCCAGAAGCAGTTCTTC. It translates to CASGLLEIQKQFF.

This clone has more than one count but fewer than ten. The chain recombines TRBV5-1 with TRBJ2-7; 7 bases are shared with TRBD1. This CDR3 region has 16 residues. CDR1 and CDR2 from the germline V gene are SGHRS and YFSETQ. J lost 9 bases, V lost 4 bases, and 19 bases had no gene match. CDR3 bases: TGCGCCAGCAGCCTTTCCACAGGGGCAGGGATTCGGTGGCAGTACTTC. Its translation: CASSLSTGAGIRWQYF.

The chain carries TRBV3-1 (or the pseudogene TRBV3-2) and TRBJ1-6; D is perhaps TRBD1 (5 bases). V was pared by 4 bases and J by 2 bases, with 15 bases between. This CDR3 has 17 residues. Germline values: CDR1 LGHDT, CDR2 YNNKEL (reference sequence). The CDR3 sequence: CASSRTQGSPYNSPLHF. The CDR3 DNA reads TGTGCCAGCAGCCGGACCCAGGGTTCGCCCTATAATTCACCCCTCCACTTT.

The rearrangement joins TRBV6-5 to TRBJ1-6; 9 bases are a match to TRBD1. The ends lost 10 bases at V and 10 bases at J; junction bases unmatched: 5. The CDR3 is 12 residues long. Looked up from germline, CDR1 is MNHEY and CDR2 is SVGAGI. The CDR3: CATGTGNSPLHF. The DNA of the CDR3 is TGTGCCACCGGGACAGGGAACTCACCCCTCCACTTT.

V gene TRBV19 combines with J gene TRBJ2-3; the match to TRBD1 covers 7 bases. The CDR3 totals 12 residues. Trimming at V came to 6 bases and at J to 4 bases, leaving 1 base not matched to a gene. CDR1 and CDR2 (germline): LNHDA, SQIVND (reference sequence). CDR3 coding DNA: TGTGCCAGTAGACAGGGGCCAGATACGCAGTATTTT. As protein: CASRQGPDTQYF.

A single count supports this clone. The chain recombines TRBV7-2 with TRBJ2-2; the match to TRBD1 covers 8 bases. The CDR3 loop spans 14 amino acids. With 8 bases clipped from V and 0 bases from J, the junction kept 2 bases outside the gene matches. Germline values: CDR1 SGHTA, CDR2 FQGNSA. The CDR3 coding sequence is TGTGCCAGCGGGGGACAGGCGAACACCGGGGAGCTGTTTTTT. Amino acids: CASGGQANTGELFF. The complete variable domain, with remaining parts taken from reference TRBV7-2 and TRBJ2-2, reads GAGVSQSPSNKVTEKGKDVELRCDPISGHTALYWYRQSLGQGLEFLIYFQGNSAPDKSGLPSDRFSAERTGGSVSTLTIQRTQQEDSAVYLCASGGQANTGELFFGEGSRLTVL.

With regard to this clone: A read error may account for a junction end that differs from germline. The chain carries TRBV27 and TRBJ1-1; D not certain. Germline loops: CDR1 MNHEY, CDR2 SMNVEV (reference sequence). There are 15 residues in the CDR3. CDR3: CASSLYTSLNSEAFF. CDR3 DNA: TGTGCCAGCAGTTTATACACATCGTTGAACAGTGAAGCTTTCTTT.

In this sample, this clone turned up once. V gene TRBV15 combines with J gene TRBJ1-6; 9 bases match TRBD1. Germline V lookup: CDR1 LNHNV, CDR2 YYDKDF (reference sequence). CDR3 length: 15 residues. The trim removed 2 bases at V and 10 bases at J, leaving 6 bases unmatched. This CDR3 reads CATSRTRQGESPLHF. The CDR3 DNA reads TGTGCCACCAGCAGAACGAGACAGGGGGAATCACCCCTCCACTTT.

This chain connects TRBV2 to TRBJ1-4; D is perhaps TRBD1 (5 bases). The CDR3 totals 14 residues. Germline V gene sequence: CDR1 SNHLY, CDR2 FYNNEI. V lost 4 bases to trimming and J lost 2 bases, with 8 bases between them. The CDR3 bases are TGTGCCAGCAGTGTTCGACAGACTAATGAAAAACTGTTTTTT. Translation gives CASSVRQTNEKLFF.

The chain employs TRBV7-3 and TRBJ1-1; 7 bases are shared with TRBD1. Germline loops: CDR1 SGHTA, CDR2 FQGTGA. With 5 bases clipped from V and 5 bases from J, the junction kept 5 bases outside the gene matches. This CDR3 is 13 amino acids long. The CDR3 is CASSLTGITEAFF. The DNA of the CDR3 is TGTGCCAGCAGCCTGACAGGGATTACTGAAGCTTTCTTT.

The rearrangement links TRBV6-6 to TRBJ1-5; unclear D gene. The germline V gene has CDR1 MNHNY and CDR2 SVGAGI (reference sequence). V was clipped by 0 bases and J by 0 bases, with 9 bases between them. The CDR3 consists of 16 residues. CDR3 DNA sequence: TGTGCCAGCAGTTACTCGTCCGGGAATAGCAATCAGCCCCAGCATTTT. It codes for CASSYSSGNSNQPQHF.

This clone was counted once. The chain couples TRBV3-1 (or the pseudogene TRBV3-2) to TRBJ2-7; 9 bases match TRBD1. The trim removed 3 bases at V and 5 bases at J, leaving 2 bases unmatched. The germline CDR1 and CDR2 sequences are LGHDT and YNNKEL (reference sequence). The CDR3 loop spans 13 amino acids. The CDR3 region is CASSHGTGNEQYF. The CDR3 DNA reads TGTGCCAGCAGCCATGGGACAGGGAACGAGCAGTACTTC.

This clone was counted between two and nine times. The chain combines TRBV4-3 with TRBJ2-7, with a tentative D call TRBD2 (6 bases). Germline V CDR1 and CDR2: LGHNA, YSLEER. The CDR3 has 15 amino acids. Deletions cut 2 bases from V and 3 bases from J, with 14 bases between. CDR3 sequence reads: CASSQNWGSGYEQYF. The CDR3 region has the DNA TGCGCCAGCAGCCAAAACTGGGGTAGCGGCTACGAGCAGTACTTC.

V gene TRBV3-1 (or the pseudogene TRBV3-2) combines with J gene TRBJ2-1, with 10 bases fitting TRBD2. The CDR3 sequence is 15 residues long. CDR1 and CDR2 (germline): LGHDT, YNNKEL (reference sequence). Trimming cost V 4 bases and J 4 bases; bases outside gene matches: 4. The chain's CDR3 is CASSPWTSGYNEQFF. The CDR3 bases are TGTGCCAGCAGCCCCTGGACTAGCGGTTACAATGAGCAGTTCTTC.

This chain links TRBV14 with TRBJ1-2; TRBD1 aligns across 7 bases. With 1 base clipped from V and 4 bases from J, the junction kept 9 bases outside the gene matches. This CDR3 is built from 16 residues. The germline V gene has CDR1 SGHDN and CDR2 FVKESK. In DNA form, the CDR3 reads TGTGCCAGCAGCCAAGGGGCCATCGACAGGGCCTATGGCTACACCTTC. Residues: CASSQGAIDRAYGYTF. Full variable domain (outside the CDR3, taken from reference TRBV14 and TRBJ1-2): EAGVTQFPSHSVIEKGQTVTLRCDPISGHDNLYWYRRVMGKEIKFLLHFVKESKQDESGMPNNRFLAERTGGTYSTLKVQPAELEDSGVYFCASSQGAIDRAYGYTFGSGTRLTVV.

The genes are TRBV2 and TRBJ2-2; D possibly corresponds to TRBD2 (6 bases). The V end lost 5 bases, the J end lost 5 bases, and 18 bases lay between the germline ends. CDR3 length equals 16 residues. Germline V gene sequence: CDR1 SNHLY, CDR2 FYNNEI. The CDR3 nucleotides read TGTGCCAGCAGTCAGTCGACTAGTCCGCGGACCGGGGAGCTGTTTTTT. Translated: CASSQSTSPRTGELFF.

The chain couples TRBV6-6 to TRBJ2-2, with D possibly being TRBD1 (6 bases). Trimming removed 8 bases at V and 6 bases at J, with 13 bases between. The germline gives CDR1 MNHNY, CDR2 SVGAGI (reference sequence). CDR3 size: 13 residues. CDR3 nucleotide sequence: TGTGCCAGCGGGTTGGACAGAGCCGGGGAGCTGTTTTTT. Translation gives CASGLDRAGELFF.

V is TRBV7-2 and J is TRBJ1-5; tentative D call: TRBD1 (6 bases). The ends were cut back, 5 bases at V and 6 bases at J, with 11 bases in the middle. In germline, CDR1 is SGHTA, CDR2 FQGNSA. This CDR3 is built from 13 residues. CDR3 region: CASSPGHSQPQHF. For the CDR3, the DNA is TGTGCCAGCAGCCCGGGACACTCTCAGCCCCAGCATTTT.

This clone was seen once. The chain carries TRBV19 and TRBJ1-3, with a weak D call TRBD1 (6 bases). Trimming pared 6 bases from V and 0 bases from J, leaving 15 bases between. The germline V gene has CDR1 LNHDA and CDR2 SQIVND (reference sequence). The CDR3 totals 16 residues. Here the CDR3 DNA reads TGTGCCAGTAGCGACAATCAACAGGGCTCTGGAAACACCATATATTTT. Translating it yields CASSDNQQGSGNTIYF.

The chain links TRBV7-2 to TRBJ2-7, with D tentatively TRBD2 (6 bases). V was trimmed by 1 base and J by 5 bases, leaving 15 bases between them. Germline lookup yields CDR1 SGHTA and CDR2 FQGNSA. The CDR3 runs to 15 residues. Here the CDR3 reads CASSLVAGLGDEQYF. The DNA of the CDR3 is TGTGCCAGCAGCTTAGTGGCGGGACTCGGGGACGAGCAGTACTTC.